The 8 T cell receptor beta chains reported below all come from one sample, sequenced in a study of T-cell memory formation after mild COVID-19. MiXCR, applied by TCRdb to the 5' RACE reads, yields one record per CDR3 protein. The data hold about 410,000 distinct CDR3 sequences, with roughly 18% observed a single time. The sample taken for sequencing was PBMCs or a T cell subset sorted from them (not recorded which). Receptor source: a man aged 18 to 29 who had mild COVID-19 (a few samples of this study predate the infection). Cell type and time point are not known.

The table lists this clonotype with a few counts. V usage is TRBV20-1 and J usage is TRBJ2-4, with no clear D. The CDR3 is 14 amino acids. CDR1 and CDR2 from the germline V gene are DFQATT and SNEGSKA (reference sequence). Between the trimmed V and J ends, which lost 5 bases and 0 bases, there was a span of 11 bases. In DNA form, the CDR3 reads TGCAGTGCTCGGGCAACTCTAGCCAAAAACATTCAGTACTTC. This translates into CSARATLAKNIQYF.

This clonotype was counted only a few times. The chain uses TRBV11-1 and TRBJ2-1; D is uncertain. Germline CDR1 reads SGHAT; CDR2 reads FQDESV (reference sequence). The CDR3 has 13 residues. Trimming stripped 4 bases from V and 6 bases from J, with 10 bases between. This CDR3 reads CASSSFGSNEQFF. CDR3 sequence (DNA): TGTGCCAGCAGCTCGTTCGGGTCCAATGAGCAGTTCTTC.

This clonotype occurred a few times. This chain joins TRBV4-3 and TRBJ1-2; tentative D call: TRBD1 (5 bases). Germline V lookup: CDR1 LGHNA, CDR2 YSLEER. The germline V and J ends were trimmed by 0 bases and 3 bases, with 14 bases remaining between them. The CDR3 length is 16 residues. The chain's CDR3 is CASSQDLGDRDYGYTF. The CDR3 nucleotides are TGCGCCAGCAGCCAAGATCTAGGGGATAGGGACTATGGCTACACCTTC.

This rearrangement joins TRBV11-2 to TRBJ2-2, with a possible D match to TRBD1 (6 bases). From germline, CDR1 is SGHAT and CDR2 FQNNGV. V lost 2 bases and J lost 5, with 15 bases in between. The CDR3 is made up of 16 amino acids. CDR3 residues: CASSLFQGPSTGELFF. The CDR3 coding sequence is TGTGCCAGCAGCTTATTCCAGGGGCCCTCAACCGGGGAGCTGTTTTTT. Filled out from reference TRBV11-2 and TRBJ2-2, the complete variable domain reads EAGVAQSPRYKIIEKRQSVAFWCNPISGHATLYWYQQILGQGPKLLIQFQNNGVVDDSQLPKDRFSAERLKGVDSTLKIQPAKLEDSAVYLCASSLFQGPSTGELFFGEGSRLTVL.

Only a few counts were recorded for this clonotype. The chain has TRBV12-3 or TRBV12-4 and TRBJ2-7, with D possibly TRBD1 on 6 matching bases. Trimming left V 5 bases short and J 3 bases short, with 20 bases between. The CDR3 sequence is 16 residues long. The CDR3 sequence is CASSLHGAGAFYEQYF. In DNA form, the CDR3 reads TGTGCCAGCAGTCTTCACGGGGCAGGGGCTTTCTACGAGCAGTACTTC.

This clonotype was detected many times. This chain joins TRBV4-1 and TRBJ2-7; D unclear. The germline gives CDR1 MGHRA, CDR2 YSYEKL. Trimming stripped 0 bases from V and 2 bases from J, with 11 bases between. This CDR3 comprises 15 residues. The CDR3 sequence is CASSQEELRTYEQYV. CDR3 in DNA: TGCGCCAGCAGCCAAGAGGAGTTGCGCACCTACGAGCAGTACGTC.

This chain joins TRBV11-2 and TRBJ2-7; D tentatively reads TRBD1 or TRBD2 (5 bases each). Deletions cut 4 bases from V and 2 bases from J, with 12 bases between. The CDR3 is 14 amino acids. Germline assignment: CDR1 SGHAT and CDR2 FQNNGV. For the CDR3, the DNA is TGTGCCAGCAGCTCACCGGGGCGTACCTACGAGCAGTACTTC. Protein sequence: CASSSPGRTYEQYF.

This clonotype was counted ten times or more. The chain has TRBV20-1 and TRBJ2-5; 13 positions match TRBD2. Germline V gene data show CDR1 as DFQATT and CDR2 as SNEGSKA (reference sequence). The CDR3 is 16 amino acids. With V trimmed by 0 bases and J by 4 bases, 5 bases remained unmatched. The CDR3 spells CSARDWTSGGGETQYF. The CDR3 DNA sequence: TGCAGTGCTAGAGATTGGACTAGCGGGGGAGGAGAGACCCAGTACTTC.